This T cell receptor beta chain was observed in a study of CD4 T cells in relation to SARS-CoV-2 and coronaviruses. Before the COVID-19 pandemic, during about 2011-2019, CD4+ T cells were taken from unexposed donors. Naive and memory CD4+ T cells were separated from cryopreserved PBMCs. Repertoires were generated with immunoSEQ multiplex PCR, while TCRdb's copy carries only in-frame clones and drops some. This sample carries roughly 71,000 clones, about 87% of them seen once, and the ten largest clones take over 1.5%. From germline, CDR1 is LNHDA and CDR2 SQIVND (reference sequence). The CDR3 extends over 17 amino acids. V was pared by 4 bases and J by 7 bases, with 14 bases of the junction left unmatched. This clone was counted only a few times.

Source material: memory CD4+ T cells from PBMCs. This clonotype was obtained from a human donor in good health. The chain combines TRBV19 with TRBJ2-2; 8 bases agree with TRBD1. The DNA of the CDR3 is TGTGCCAGTAGTACCGCTCGGGCGGACAGGGCCGGCGGGGAGCTGTTTTTT. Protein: CASSTARADRAGGELFF.